The entry below gives a single T cell receptor (beta chain) sequence along with its context. Its target is not known. The data were obtained in a study of human CD8 memory T cell subsets. Study-level findings and limits: The overlap between stem-like memory and precursor exhausted T cell repertoires was minimal. Effector memory cells lacked the similarly high diversity that stem-like memory and precursor exhausted T cells had.

The authors made TCR beta libraries using UMI-labeled 5' RACE. In the study's own analysis: Functional CDR3 beta clonotypes numbered roughly 2,700 to 18,000 per TCR beta library. Following a re-call of the 5' RACE reads, TCRdb has one entry per CDR3 protein and lacks DNA. These V and J calls rely on TCRdb rather than the paper's analysis. Seen in this sample are thousands of distinct CDR3 sequences; the ten most common clones hold less than 20%. TPEX cells were exhausted-like CCR7+ PD-1+ TIGIT+ early memory CD8+ T cells. Magnetic separation of the negative type served to enrich total CD8+ T cells. The sequence derives from a human donor in good health. Sequencing was carried out using CD8+ T cells from PBMCs.

The CDR3 sequence is CASSPRGGNSPLHF. J is TRBJ1-6 and V is TRBV7-2; TCRdb gives TRBD1 as the D gene, but with no DNA this cannot be confirmed. CDR1 and CDR2 from the germline V gene are SGHTA and FQGNSA. The CDR3 totals 14 residues. The variable domain in full, completed from reference TRBV7-2 and TRBJ1-6, reads GAGVSQSPSNKVTEKGKDVELRCDPISGHTALYWYRQSLGQGLEFLIYFQGNSAPDKSGLPSDRFSAERTGGSVSTLTIQRTQQEDSAVYLCASSPRGGNSPLHFGNGTRLTVT.